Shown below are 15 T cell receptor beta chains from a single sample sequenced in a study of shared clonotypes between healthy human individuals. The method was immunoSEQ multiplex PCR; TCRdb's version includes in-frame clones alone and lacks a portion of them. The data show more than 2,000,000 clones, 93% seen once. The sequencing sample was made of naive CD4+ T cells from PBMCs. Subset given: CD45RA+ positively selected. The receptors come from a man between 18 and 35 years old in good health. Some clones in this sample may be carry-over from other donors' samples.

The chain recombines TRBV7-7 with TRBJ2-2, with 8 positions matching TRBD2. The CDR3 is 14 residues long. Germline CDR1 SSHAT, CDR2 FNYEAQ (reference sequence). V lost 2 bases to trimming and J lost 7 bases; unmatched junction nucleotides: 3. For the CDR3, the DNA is TGTGCCAGCAGCTTAAGCGGGAGTAGCGGGGAGCTGTTTTTT. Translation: CASSLSGSSGELFF.

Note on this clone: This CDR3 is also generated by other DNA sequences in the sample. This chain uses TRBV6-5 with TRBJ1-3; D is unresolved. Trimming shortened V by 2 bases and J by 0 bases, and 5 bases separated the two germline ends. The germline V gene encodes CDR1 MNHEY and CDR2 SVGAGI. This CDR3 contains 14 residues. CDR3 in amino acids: CASSYGVSGNTIYF. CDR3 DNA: TGTGCCAGCAGTTACGGGGTCTCTGGAAACACCATATATTTT.

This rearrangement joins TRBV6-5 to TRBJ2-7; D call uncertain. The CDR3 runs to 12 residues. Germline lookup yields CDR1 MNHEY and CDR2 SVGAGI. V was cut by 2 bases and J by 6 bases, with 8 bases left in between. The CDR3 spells CASSYRVGEQYF. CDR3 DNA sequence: TGTGCCAGCAGTTACCGGGTAGGCGAGCAGTACTTC.

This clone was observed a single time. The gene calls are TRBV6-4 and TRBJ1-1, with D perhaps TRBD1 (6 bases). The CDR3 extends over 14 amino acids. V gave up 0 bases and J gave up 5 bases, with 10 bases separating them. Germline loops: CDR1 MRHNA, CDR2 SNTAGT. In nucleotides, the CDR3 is TGTGCCAGCAGTGACTCAGGGGGGTCGACTGAAGCTTTCTTT. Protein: CASSDSGGSTEAFF.

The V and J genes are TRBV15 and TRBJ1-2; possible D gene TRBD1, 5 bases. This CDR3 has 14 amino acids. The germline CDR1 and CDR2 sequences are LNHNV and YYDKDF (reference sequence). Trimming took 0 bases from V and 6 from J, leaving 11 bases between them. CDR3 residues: CATSRDLGGDGYTF. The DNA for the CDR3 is TGTGCCACCAGCAGAGATCTGGGGGGGGATGGCTACACCTTC.

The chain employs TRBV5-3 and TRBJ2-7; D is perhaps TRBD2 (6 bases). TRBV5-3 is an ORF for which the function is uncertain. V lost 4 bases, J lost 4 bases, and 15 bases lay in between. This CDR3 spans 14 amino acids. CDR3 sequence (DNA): TGTGCCAGAAGCGGCGGACTAAACTTTTACGAGCAGTACTTC. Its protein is CARSGGLNFYEQYF.

CDR3 DNA: TGTGCCAGCCCCCCGGCCGGGGCGCTGAGCAATCAGCCCCAGCATTTT. It specifies CASPPAGALSNQPQHF. This chain joins TRBV28 and TRBJ1-5; D possibly corresponds to TRBD1 (5 bases). This CDR3 contains 16 residues. Germline CDR1 reads MDHEN; CDR2 reads SYDVKM. Trimming took off 8 bases at V and 1 base at J, with 18 bases between the two ends.

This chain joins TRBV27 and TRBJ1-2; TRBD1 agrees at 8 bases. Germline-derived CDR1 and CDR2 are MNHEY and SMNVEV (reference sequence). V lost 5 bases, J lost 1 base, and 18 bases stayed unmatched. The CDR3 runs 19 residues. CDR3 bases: TGTGCCAGCAGTCCCCTTATCTTGAGACAGGGGCGCTTTAACTATGGCTACACCTTC. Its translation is CASSPLILRQGRFNYGYTF.

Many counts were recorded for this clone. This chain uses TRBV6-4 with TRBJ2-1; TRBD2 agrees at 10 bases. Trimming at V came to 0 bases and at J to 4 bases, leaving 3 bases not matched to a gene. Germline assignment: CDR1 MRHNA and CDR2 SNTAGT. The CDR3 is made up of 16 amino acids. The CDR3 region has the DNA TGTGCCAGCAGTGACTCGCCTAGCGGGGGATACAATGAGCAGTTCTTC. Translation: CASSDSPSGGYNEQFF.

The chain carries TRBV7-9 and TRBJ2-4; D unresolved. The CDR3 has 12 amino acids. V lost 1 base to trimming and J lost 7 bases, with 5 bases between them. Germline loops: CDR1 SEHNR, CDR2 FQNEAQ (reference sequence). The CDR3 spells CASSLVGNIQYF. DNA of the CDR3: TGTGCCAGCAGCTTAGTCGGGAACATTCAGTACTTC.

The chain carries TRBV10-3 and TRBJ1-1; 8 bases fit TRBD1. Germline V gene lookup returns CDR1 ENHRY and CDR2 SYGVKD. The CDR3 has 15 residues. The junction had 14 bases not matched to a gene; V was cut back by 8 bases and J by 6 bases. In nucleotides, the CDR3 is TGTGCCATCGCCCAATCGACAGGGGATACGGCTGAAGCTTTCTTT. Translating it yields CAIAQSTGDTAEAFF.

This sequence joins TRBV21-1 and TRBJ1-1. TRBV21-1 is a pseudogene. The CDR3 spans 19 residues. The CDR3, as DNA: TGTGCCAGCCTAATACGCCGGGGGCCCGAAAGTCAACTGAACACTGAAGCTTTCTTT. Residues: CASLIRRGPESQLNTEAFF.

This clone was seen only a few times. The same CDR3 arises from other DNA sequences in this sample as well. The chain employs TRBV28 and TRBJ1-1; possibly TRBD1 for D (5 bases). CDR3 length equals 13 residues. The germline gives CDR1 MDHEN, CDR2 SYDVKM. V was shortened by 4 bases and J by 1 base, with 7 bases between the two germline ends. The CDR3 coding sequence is TGTGCCAGCAGTTCTGGACAGAACACTGAAGCTTTCTTT. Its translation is CASSSGQNTEAFF.

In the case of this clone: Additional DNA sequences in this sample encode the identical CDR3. CDR3 protein: CASSPTSGSYNEQFF. In nucleotides, the CDR3 is TGTGCCAGCTCCCCGACCTCGGGGTCCTACAATGAGCAGTTCTTC. This chain joins TRBV19 and TRBJ2-1; tentatively, D is TRBD2 (5 bases). This CDR3 contains 15 residues. V was pared by 9 bases and J by 1 base, with 16 bases between. CDR1 LNHDA and CDR2 SQIVND come from the germline V gene (reference sequence).

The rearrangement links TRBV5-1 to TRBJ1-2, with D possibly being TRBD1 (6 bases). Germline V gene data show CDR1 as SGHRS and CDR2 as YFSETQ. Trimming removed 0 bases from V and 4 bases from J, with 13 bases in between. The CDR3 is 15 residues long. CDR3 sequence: CASSLGGAQVYGYTF. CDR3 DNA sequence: TGCGCCAGCAGCTTGGGGGGGGCGCAGGTCTATGGCTACACCTTC.